This T cell receptor (beta chain) derives from a study of long-term antiretroviral therapy in people with HIV (dated by TCRdb to between 2021 and 2024). As for the study more broadly: The earliest samples were collected about a decade before the 2015 WHO recommendation for immediate ART, when ART was typically delayed until CD4 counts fell. Whether ART initiation and durable HIV suppression were associated with changes in peripheral blood TRB repertoire composition and diversity was tested in a retrospective serial study. A total of 192 cryopreserved PBMC samples were contributed to the cohort by 30 adults with confirmed HIV infection, with samples collected serially over a mean of 6 years (range 1-12). About a third of the roughly 30 participants with HIV were female. No cross-contamination during QIAcube processing was shown when test extractions of a monoclonal T-cell line were performed alongside fewer than 40 polyclonal samples. What the authors observed across the whole study: Owing to limited PBMC availability, only the TCR beta chain was sequenced, without alpha chain pairing. The repertoire was dominated across all time points by expanded TRB clones identified before ART initiation, although this dominance was seen to fluctuate and to decrease in many PLHIV after ART. Because cell numbers in pre-ART samples were limited, unsorted PBMC were profiled instead of sorted CD4+ and CD8+ T cells. Samples dated from about 2003 to 2018, and the ART regimens used may be less effective than current ones. ART initiation was associated with a significant increase in TRB diversity, but diversity stayed significantly below transplant donor controls even after long-term ART. CDR3 length ranges in HIV repertoires were narrower than in controls, and network structure suggested an antigen-experienced repertoire with only a slight naive shift after ART. Inferences about post-ART repertoire changes were limited because no data were available on ART adherence, viral resistance or therapy changes.

The immunoSEQ hsTCRB v3.0 assay was used at survey level resolution to sequence the TRB variable region. The target sequencing depth for TRB was about 40,000-55,000 T-cell genomes per sample. Pooled TRB libraries were sequenced on an Illumina MiSeq with a v3 150-cycle kit. Per the original workflow: Analysis of repertoires was carried out in R inside a reproducible Nextflow workflow spanning QC, data transformation and analysis. LymphoSeq2, an R package for exploring AIRR-Seq data, was used to implement custom analyses. A handful of samples yielding fewer than 5000 total TRB sequences were excluded, leaving 188 analyzed HIV repertoires. Among the 180 to 200 HIV repertoires that were kept, under 60 were collected before ART initiation and roughly 130 were collected after ART initiation. Each repertoire was downsampled to 5000 TRB nucleotide sequences, and summary statistics were averaged across 100 downsampling iterations. The analysis kept only TRB sequences whose CDR3 regions were at least seven amino acids long. Two measures captured diversity: a Shannon entropy-derived clonality score and the Gini coefficient. In the repertoire networks, any two of the top 5000 CDR3 amino acid sequences were linked whenever the two sequences differed by an edit distance of one. For TRB CDR3 amino acid sequences, antigen specificity groups and MHC restriction were predicted with GLIPH2. To flag known CMV, EBV, HIV or tissue antigen associations, CDR3 amino acid sequences were matched against VDJdb and McPAS-TCR. Pre-ART, post-ART and control groups were compared with Wilcoxon signed-rank tests and Holm-Bonferroni correction. In TCRdb, the immuneACCESS table is reduced to in-frame sequences with V and J assigned. These tables do not hold every clone; where another copy was compared, an unresolved V gene accounts for under half, and the others remain unexplained. The V and J calls and the clone size are those of that table, but D and trimming were determined from the DNA. This sample holds about 18,000 clones; 79% were observed only once. The ten largest clones represent about 6% of the sample.

V is cut back by 4 bases and J by 1 base, with 9 bases in the junction unmatched. From its cysteine to its phenylalanine, the CDR3 spans 16 amino acids. The DNA shown is the 48-base CDR3, in frame from base 1. Looking up the germline V gene (reference sequence) yields CDR1 SGHNT and CDR2 YYREEE. Inclusion was restricted to participants for whom at least one PBMC sample before ART initiation and at least two post-ART samples were available. Every participant with HIV received treatment in the United States of America. Before DNA extraction, cryopreserved samples of roughly 0.9-10 million PBMC were thawed and then washed. At the time of the earliest PBMC sample, participants with HIV were aged between about 20 and 54 years. Each participant contributed PBMC samples from 1-4 timepoints before ART initiation and 2-8 timepoints after ART initiation, with a median of 7 samples. Serial HIV viral load, CD4+ T-cell count, ART history and demographic data were obtained for every participant. Genomic DNA was extracted from unsorted PBMC with a Qiagen kit on a QIAcube, processed in batches of 12 samples.

This clone was detected once. Its antigen is not yet known. Base qualities are not recorded, but no much larger clone differs from it by a single base. The receptor was isolated from a man between 18 and 35 years old with HIV. The specimen was unsorted PBMCs, collected at the start of antiretroviral therapy, before treatment. The chain employs TRBV5-4 and TRBJ2-7, with 9 bases in between that match TRBD1. The nucleotide sequence reads TGTGCCAGCAGCCCTGGGACAGGGCGGGCATCCTACGAGCAGTACTTC. Its translation reads: CASSPGTGRASYEQYF. Extended through the reference TRBV5-4 and TRBJ2-7 proteins, this CDR3 yields the full variable domain: ETGVTQSPTHLIKTRGQQVTLRCSSQSGHNTVSWYQQALGQGPQFIFQYYREEENGRGNFPPRFSGLQFPNYSSELNVNALELDDSALYLCASSPGTGRASYEQYFGPGTRLTVT.